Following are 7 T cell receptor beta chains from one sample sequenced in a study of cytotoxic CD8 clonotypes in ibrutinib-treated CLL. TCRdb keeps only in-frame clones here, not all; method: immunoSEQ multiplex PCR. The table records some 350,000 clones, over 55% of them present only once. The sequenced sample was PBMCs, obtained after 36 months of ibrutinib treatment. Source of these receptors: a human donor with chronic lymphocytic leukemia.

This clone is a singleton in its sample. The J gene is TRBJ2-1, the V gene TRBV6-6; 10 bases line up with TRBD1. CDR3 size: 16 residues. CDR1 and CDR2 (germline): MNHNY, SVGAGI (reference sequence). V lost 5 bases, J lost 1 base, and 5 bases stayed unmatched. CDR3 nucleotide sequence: TGTGCCAGCAGTCCTAGGACAGGGGGATCCTACAATGAGCAGTTCTTC. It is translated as CASSPRTGGSYNEQFF.

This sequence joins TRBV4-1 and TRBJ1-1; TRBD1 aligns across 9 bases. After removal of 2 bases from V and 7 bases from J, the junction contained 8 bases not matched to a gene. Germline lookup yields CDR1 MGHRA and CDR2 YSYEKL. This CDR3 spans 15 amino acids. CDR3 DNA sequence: TGCGCCAGCAGCCAATGGACAGGGGCACATGTTGAAGCTTTCTTT. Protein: CASSQWTGAHVEAFF.

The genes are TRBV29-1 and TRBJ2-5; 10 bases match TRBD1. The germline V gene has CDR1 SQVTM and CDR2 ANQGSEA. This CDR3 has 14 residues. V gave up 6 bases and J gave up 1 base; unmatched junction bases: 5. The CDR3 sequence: CSVRTGGPQETQYF. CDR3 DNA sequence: TGCAGCGTACGGACAGGGGGTCCCCAAGAGACCCAGTACTTC.

The CDR3 protein is CASSQDSADLGYGYTF. In nucleotides, the CDR3 is TGCGCCAGCAGCCAAGATTCCGCAGACCTGGGCTATGGCTACACCTTC. The chain joins TRBV4-1 to TRBJ1-2; D ambiguous. In germline, CDR1 is MGHRA, CDR2 YSYEKL. The CDR3 runs to 16 residues. V dropped 0 bases and J dropped 4 bases, with 15 bases sitting between them.

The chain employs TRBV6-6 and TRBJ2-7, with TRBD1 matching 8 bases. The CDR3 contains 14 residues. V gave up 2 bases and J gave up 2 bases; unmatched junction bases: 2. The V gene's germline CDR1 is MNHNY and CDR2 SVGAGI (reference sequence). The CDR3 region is CASSYMGQAYEQYF. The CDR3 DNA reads TGTGCCAGCAGTTACATGGGACAGGCCTACGAGCAGTACTTC.

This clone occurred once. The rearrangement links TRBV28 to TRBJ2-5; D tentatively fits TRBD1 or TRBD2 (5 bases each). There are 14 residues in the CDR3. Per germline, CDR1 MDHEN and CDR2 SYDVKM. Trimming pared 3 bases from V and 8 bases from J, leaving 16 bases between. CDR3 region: CASSFWDGPDTQYF. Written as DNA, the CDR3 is TGTGCCAGCAGTTTCTGGGACGGTCCGGATACCCAGTACTTC.

CDR3 DNA sequence: TGCGCCAGCAGCCAAGACATGACAGGGGGCTACGAGCAGTACTTC. Translation gives CASSQDMTGGYEQYF. V is TRBV4-1 and J is TRBJ2-7; 9 positions agree with TRBD1. The CDR3 is 15 amino acids. Trimming took 0 bases from V and 3 from J; bases not matched to a gene: 3. Germline lookup yields CDR1 MGHRA and CDR2 YSYEKL.